Below, 15 T cell receptor beta chains from the same sample are listed, as sequenced in a study of shared clonotypes between healthy human individuals. Naive CD8 isolation took CD45RO-negative cells positively selected for CCR7 and excluded terminally differentiated effector memory CD45RA+ cells. Sequenced by immunoSEQ multiplex PCR; TCRdb stores in-frame clones only, minus some. There are approximately 2,200,000 clones in the sample; 93% occur only once, and approximately 1.7% lies in the top ten. The sample comprised naive CD8+ T cells from PBMCs. These receptors were obtained from a man between 18 and 29 years old in good health. Some clones in this sample may be carry-over from other donors' samples.

CDR3 bases: TGTGCCAGCAGTCCACTCAGGGACTACAATGAGCAGTTCTTC. Residues: CASSPLRDYNEQFF. This chain joins TRBV6-5 and TRBJ2-1, with D perhaps TRBD1 (5 bases). V was cut by 5 bases and J by 3 bases, with 11 bases left in between. The CDR3 loop spans 14 amino acids. Per germline, CDR1 MNHEY and CDR2 SVGAGI.

V gene TRBV5-4 combines with J gene TRBJ2-1; D gene unclear. V gave up 4 bases and J gave up 7 bases, with 12 bases separating them. The CDR3 consists of 13 residues. CDR1 and CDR2 (germline): SGHNT, YYREEE (reference sequence). The CDR3 here is CASSGLLGNEQFF. The DNA for the CDR3 is TGTGCCAGCAGCGGCCTGTTGGGGAATGAGCAGTTCTTC.

Concerning this clone itself: Additional DNA sequences in this sample encode the identical CDR3. This chain links TRBV5-5 with TRBJ2-1, with D hard to call. The germline V and J ends were trimmed by 2 bases and 7 bases, with 7 bases remaining between them. Germline loops: CDR1 SGHKS, CDR2 YYEKEE (reference sequence). This CDR3 is built from 12 residues. In nucleotides, the CDR3 is TGTGCCAGCAGCTTAGGCGGAAATGAGCAGTTCTTC. Its protein is CASSLGGNEQFF.

The rearrangement uses TRBV7-6 and TRBJ2-1, with D unclear. The CDR3 contains 15 residues. Germline CDR1 SGHVS, CDR2 FNYEAQ. V lost 2 bases, J lost 5 bases, and 13 bases lay in between. The CDR3 protein is CASSLIARMDNEQFF. The CDR3 DNA reads TGTGCCAGCAGCTTAATAGCTAGGATGGACAATGAGCAGTTCTTC. Full variable domain (missing parts from reference TRBV7-6 and TRBJ2-1): GAGVSQSPRYKVTKRGQDVALRCDPISGHVSLYWYRQALGQGPEFLTYFNYEAQQDKSGLPNDRFSAERPEGSISTLTIQRTEQRDSAMYRCASSLIARMDNEQFFGPGTRLTVL.

This chain joins TRBV19 and TRBJ2-5, with D unresolved. The CDR3 runs 16 residues. Trimming stripped 1 base from V and 7 bases from J, with 19 bases between. Germline lookup yields CDR1 LNHDA and CDR2 SQIVND (reference sequence). The CDR3 sequence: CASSIVGGWVPGTQYF. DNA for the CDR3: TGTGCCAGTAGTATAGTAGGCGGTTGGGTCCCCGGGACCCAGTACTTC.

J is TRBJ1-2 and V is TRBV28; 7 bases are a match to TRBD1. After removal of 5 bases from V and 5 bases from J, the junction contained 11 bases not matched to a gene. Germline-derived CDR1 and CDR2 are MDHEN and SYDVKM. The CDR3 is 15 residues long. Here the CDR3 reads CASSPGRDSPYGYTF. The CDR3 DNA reads TGTGCCAGCAGTCCGGGGCGGGACAGCCCTTATGGCTACACCTTC.

As regards this clone: The same CDR3 arises from other DNA sequences in this sample as well. CDR3 protein: CASSLRQGTEAFF. The CDR3 nucleotides are TGTGCCAGCAGTTTACGACAGGGCACTGAAGCTTTCTTT. The gene calls are TRBV27 and TRBJ1-1, with 7 bases lining up with TRBD1. Germline V CDR1 and CDR2: MNHEY, SMNVEV (reference sequence). Trimming at V came to 2 bases and at J to 4 bases, leaving 1 base not matched to a gene. This CDR3 has 13 residues.

The rearrangement links TRBV5-4 to TRBJ2-5, with 9 bases fitting TRBD2. The CDR3 runs to 16 residues. V trimming: 4 bases; J trimming: 4 bases; junction bases outside the gene matches: 11. Germline CDR1 reads SGHNT; CDR2 reads YYREEE (reference sequence). The chain's CDR3 is CASSTLSGGVRETQYF. The CDR3 DNA reads TGTGCCAGCAGCACCCTTAGCGGGGGAGTCCGAGAGACCCAGTACTTC.

The chain is built from TRBV28 and TRBJ1-2, with D perhaps TRBD1 (6 bases). Looked up from germline, CDR1 is MDHEN and CDR2 is SYDVKM. Between the trimmed V and J ends, which lost 5 bases and 2 bases, there was a span of 9 bases. CDR3 length equals 13 residues. The DNA for the CDR3 is TGTGCCAGCAGTCGGACAGTCAACTATGGCTACACCTTC. This sequence encodes CASSRTVNYGYTF.

The chain is built from TRBV28 and TRBJ2-7; possible D gene TRBD1, 6 bases. The length of the CDR3 is 13 residues. Germline V gene data show CDR1 as MDHEN and CDR2 as SYDVKM. V dropped 6 bases and J dropped 3 bases, with 12 bases sitting between them. This CDR3 reads CASREDRSYEQYF. The CDR3 DNA reads TGTGCCAGCAGGGAAGACAGGAGCTACGAGCAGTACTTC.

This chain uses TRBV7-8 with TRBJ2-7; 13 bases map to TRBD2. The V and J ends lost 5 bases and 3 bases, in that order; junction bases with no gene match: 7. CDR1 and CDR2 (germline): SGHVS, FQNEAQ. CDR3 length: 16 amino acids. In DNA form, the CDR3 reads TGTGCCAGCAGCATACTCTGGACTAGCGGGAGCTACGAGCAGTACTTC. It yields the protein CASSILWTSGSYEQYF.

This clone was found once. The V call is TRBV28, the J call TRBJ1-1; maybe TRBD1 (5 bases). The CDR3 contains 16 residues. Germline values: CDR1 MDHEN, CDR2 SYDVKM. Trimming removed 3 bases from V and 6 bases from J, with 20 bases in between. CDR3 nucleotide sequence: TGTGCCAGCAGTTTCCGGCCAAGTGGGGGAAACGCTGAAGCTTTCTTT. This translates into CASSFRPSGGNAEAFF.

The rearrangement joins TRBV6-1 to TRBJ2-7, with D maybe TRBD1 (6 bases). V was shortened by 2 bases and J by 5 bases, with 10 bases between the two germline ends. The CDR3 has 13 amino acids. Germline values: CDR1 MNHNS, CDR2 SASEGT. CDR3 region: CASSETGYHEQYF. The CDR3 coding sequence is TGTGCCAGCAGTGAAACAGGGTACCACGAGCAGTACTTC.

The rearrangement uses TRBV27 and TRBJ2-3, with TRBD2 matching 11 bases. Trimming cost V 5 bases and J 3 bases; bases outside gene matches: 10. This CDR3 has 17 amino acids. Germline CDR1 is MNHEY and CDR2 is SMNVEV (reference sequence). CDR3 DNA: TGTGCCAGCAGTCCGATAGCGGGAGGGCCCGTTACAGATACGCAGTATTTT. It is translated as CASSPIAGGPVTDTQYF.

The chain uses TRBV4-1 and TRBJ2-1; possibly TRBD2 for D (6 bases). The CDR3 spans 16 residues. CDR1 is MGHRA and CDR2 is YSYEKL in the germline V gene. Trimming cost V 0 bases and J 9 bases, with 18 bases left between them. Here the CDR3 reads CASSQDLGLAMGEQFF. CDR3 DNA: TGCGCCAGCAGCCAAGATCTGGGTCTAGCGATGGGTGAGCAGTTCTTC.